The sequence of this T cell receptor (beta chain) was determined in a study of T cells after yellow fever vaccination. As for the study in general: Those fractions that held only low numbers of cells were prepared using the SMART-Seq v4 Ultra Low Input RNA kit.

This clonotype was seen more than once but under ten times. The germline V gene has CDR1 KGHSH and CDR2 LQKENI. This CDR3 is built from 16 residues. V dropped 1 base and J dropped 2 bases, with 13 bases sitting between them. Via MiXCR, TCRdb re-called the 5' RACE reads, giving one row per CDR3 protein. The sample carries about 300,000 distinct CDR3 sequences, about 6.6% recorded once. The chain employs TRBV18 and TRBJ2-3; tentative D call: TRBD1 (6 bases). The material was PBMCs, obtained about 41 days after the first yellow fever vaccination. This TCR was recovered from a man between 18 and 29 years old who received the YFV17D yellow fever vaccine. CDR3 loop: CASSPLYGQNTDTQYF. Written as DNA, the CDR3 is TGTGCCAGCTCACCACTCTACGGACAGAACACAGATACGCAGTATTTT.